The next 21 T cell receptor beta chains were all read from a single sample in a study of early T cells in non-severe SARS-CoV-2 infection. One entry per CDR3 protein results from TCRdb running MiXCR on the 5' RACE reads. Found here are roughly 100,000 distinct CDR3 sequences, roughly an eighth of them singletons; the top ten hold approximately 2%. What was sequenced was whole blood. These receptors all stem from an adult who was a healthcare worker with PCR-confirmed SARS-CoV-2 infection or an uninfected control (not recorded which).

The V call is TRBV20-1, the J call TRBJ1-1; TRBD1 might be the D (5 bases). V was cut by 3 bases and J by 1 base, with 15 bases left in between. Germline V gives CDR1 DFQATT, CDR2 SNEGSKA (reference sequence). This CDR3 has 15 residues. The CDR3 reads CSARGDPRPNTEAFF. For the CDR3, the DNA is TGCAGTGCTAGGGGGGATCCAAGGCCGAACACTGAAGCTTTCTTT.

The chain carries TRBV29-1 and TRBJ2-7; D possibly matches TRBD1 or TRBD2 (5 bases each). V lost 4 bases to trimming and J lost 0 bases, with 19 bases between them. This CDR3 is 16 amino acids long. Germline-derived CDR1 and CDR2 are SQVTM and ANQGSEA. CDR3 sequence (DNA): TGCAGCGTTGCCGGGACCCACAAGGGAATCTCCTACGAGCAGTACTTC. Translated, it gives CSVAGTHKGISYEQYF.

This clonotype was seen ten or more times. This rearrangement joins TRBV7-9 to TRBJ1-3; D call uncertain. The CDR3 has 15 residues. Looked up from germline, CDR1 is SEHNR and CDR2 is FQNEAQ (reference sequence). V lost 5 bases and J 0 bases, leaving 11 bases between the germline ends. This CDR3 is CASSAVSPSGNTIYF. The DNA of the CDR3 is TGTGCCAGCAGCGCGGTTTCCCCCTCTGGAAACACCATATATTTT.

The genes are TRBV29-1 and TRBJ2-7, with 7 bases that match TRBD1. Per germline, CDR1 SQVTM and CDR2 ANQGSEA. V dropped 5 bases and J dropped 7; count of bases not matched to a gene: 8. The CDR3 loop spans 12 amino acids. The DNA for the CDR3 is TGCAGCGTTAAACCGACAGGGCGAGAGCAGTACTTC. It yields the protein CSVKPTGREQYF.

This clonotype came up many times. The gene calls are TRBV6-6 and TRBJ1-5, with 7 bases matching TRBD1. V was pared by 7 bases and J by 7 bases, with 10 bases of the junction left unmatched. CDR3 size: 14 residues. The germline V gene encodes CDR1 MNHNY and CDR2 SVGAGI (reference sequence). The CDR3 DNA is TGTGCCAGCATAAGACAGGGTGCCGACCAGCCCCAGCATTTT. The encoded protein is CASIRQGADQPQHF.

The chain uses TRBV28 and TRBJ1-5, with unresolved D. The CDR3 runs 12 residues. Looked up from germline, CDR1 is MDHEN and CDR2 is SYDVKM. V was trimmed by 5 bases and J by 7 bases, leaving 9 bases between them. The CDR3, as DNA: TGTGCCAGCAGTCCAGTACGACAGCCCCAGCATTTT. Translated: CASSPVRQPQHF.

This clonotype came up many times. The chain links TRBV2 to TRBJ2-7; a possible D gene is TRBD2 (5 bases). The CDR3 has 13 amino acids. CDR1 is SNHLY, CDR2 FYNNEI, per germline. Deletions cut 6 bases from V and 1 base from J, with 10 bases between. CDR3 in DNA: TGTGCCAGCAGCGGGGAAGATTCCTACGAGCAGTACTTC. Its translation is CASSGEDSYEQYF.

The chain couples TRBV10-3 to TRBJ1-1, with a weak D call TRBD1 (5 bases). Per the germline V gene, CDR1 is ENHRY and CDR2 is SYGVKD. Deletions cut 0 bases from V and 3 bases from J, with 11 bases between. The CDR3 runs 15 residues. The CDR3 DNA sequence: TGTGCCATCAGTGAGTCGAAGGGGTTGGACACTGAAGCTTTCTTT. This translates into CAISESKGLDTEAFF.

This clonotype was detected ten times or more. The chain uses TRBV6-1 and TRBJ1-2; no definite D call. Trimming pared 2 bases from V and 3 bases from J, leaving 1 base between. The V gene's germline CDR1 is MNHNS and CDR2 SASEGT. The CDR3 loop spans 11 amino acids. The CDR3 DNA is TGTGCCAGCAGTGAACACTATGGCTACACCTTC. Translation gives CASSEHYGYTF.

The J gene is TRBJ1-2, the V gene TRBV28; TRBD1 might be the D (5 bases). The CDR3 covers 14 residues. CDR1 MDHEN and CDR2 SYDVKM come from the germline V gene. Trimming removed 2 bases from V and 7 bases from J, with 14 bases in between. CDR3 residues: CASSLRQGSFGYTF. CDR3 coding DNA: TGTGCCAGCAGTTTAAGGCAGGGATCCTTTGGCTACACCTTC.

This clonotype was observed a handful of times. The V and J genes are TRBV13 and TRBJ2-1, with D perhaps matching TRBD1 (5 bases). This CDR3 comprises 15 residues. V was clipped by 4 bases and J by 4 bases, with 14 bases between them. Germline lookup yields CDR1 PRHDT and CDR2 FYEKMQ (reference sequence). CDR3 sequence: CASSSSVGQYNEQFF. The DNA of the CDR3 is TGTGCCAGCAGCTCATCGGTGGGGCAGTACAATGAGCAGTTCTTC.

This clonotype has at least ten counts. CDR3 amino acids: CASSRSGTRGGETQYF. The DNA of the CDR3 is TGTGCCAGCAGCCGATCCGGGACTAGAGGGGGAGAGACCCAGTACTTC. J is TRBJ2-5 and V is TRBV4-2, with 8 bases lining up with TRBD2. Losses at the gene ends were 4 bases for V and 4 bases for J; bases not matched to a gene: 11. CDR3 length: 16 amino acids. The germline V gene has CDR1 LGHNA and CDR2 YNFKEQ.

The chain links TRBV20-1 to TRBJ1-4, with TRBD1 matching over 7 bases. Germline CDR1 and CDR2: DFQATT and SNEGSKA (reference sequence). The V segment lost 4 bases and the J segment 4 bases; nucleotides outside the gene matches: 3. This CDR3 region has 13 residues. The CDR3 bases are TGCAGTGCTACCCGGGACAGTAATGAAAAACTGTTTTTT. Its protein product is CSATRDSNEKLFF.

The chain uses TRBV2 and TRBJ1-2; no clear D gene. CDR1 and CDR2 from the germline V gene are SNHLY and FYNNEI. V was trimmed by 1 base and J by 2 bases, leaving 11 bases between them. The CDR3 runs 15 residues. In DNA, the CDR3 is TGTGCCAGCAGTGAAGGGCCACTTGGGAACTATGGCTACACCTTC. Translated, it gives CASSEGPLGNYGYTF.

The J gene is TRBJ2-2, the V gene TRBV7-9; D ambiguous. Per the germline V gene, CDR1 is SEHNR and CDR2 is FQNEAQ (reference sequence). V dropped 3 bases and J dropped 1 base, with 6 bases sitting between them. The CDR3 loop spans 14 amino acids. CDR3 sequence reads: CASSFLGNTGELFF. The CDR3 region has the DNA TGTGCCAGCAGCTTCCTCGGGAACACCGGGGAGCTGTTTTTT. Drawing the rest from reference TRBV7-9 and TRBJ2-2, the complete variable domain is DTGVSQNPRHKITKRGQNVTFRCDPISEHNRLYWYRQTLGQGPEFLTYFQNEAQLEKSRLLSDRFSAERPKGSFSTLEIQRTEQGDSAMYLCASSFLGNTGELFFGEGSRLTVL.

This clonotype was seen more than once but under ten times. The J gene is TRBJ2-5, the V gene TRBV7-9, with TRBD1 matching 7 bases. CDR3 length: 18 residues. The V gene end was trimmed by 5 bases and the J gene end by 2 bases; junction bases not matched to a gene: 17. The germline CDR1 and CDR2 sequences are SEHNR and FQNEAQ (reference sequence). The CDR3 loop reads CASSQPTKRQGVQETQYF. Written as DNA, the CDR3 is TGTGCCAGCAGCCAGCCGACGAAACGACAGGGAGTACAAGAGACCCAGTACTTC.

The rearrangement joins TRBV9 to TRBJ2-5; D perhaps matches TRBD2 (5 bases). In germline, CDR1 is SGDLS, CDR2 YYNGEE. V was clipped by 2 bases and J by 2 bases, with 10 bases between them. The CDR3 is 14 amino acids. The CDR3 protein is CASSVSGTQETQYF. CDR3 DNA sequence: TGTGCCAGCAGCGTCAGCGGAACACAAGAGACCCAGTACTTC.

The chain uses TRBV9 and TRBJ1-2, with D perhaps TRBD1 (5 bases). The V gene lost 4 bases and the J gene lost 5 bases, with 9 bases spanning the gap. In germline, CDR1 is SGDLS, CDR2 YYNGEE. CDR3 length: 12 residues. In DNA, the CDR3 is TGTGCCAGCAGCCAGACAGTGTATGGCTACACCTTC. Translated, it gives CASSQTVYGYTF. Full variable domain (remainder filled in from reference TRBV9 and TRBJ1-2): DSGVTQTPKHLITATGQRVTLRCSPRSGDLSVYWYQQSLDQGLQFLIQYYNGEERAKGNILERFSAQQFPDLHSELNLSSLELGDSALYFCASSQTVYGYTFGSGTRLTVV.

This clonotype came up a few times. The chain combines TRBV12-3 or TRBV12-4 with TRBJ2-5; TRBD1 agrees at 11 bases. The CDR3 loop spans 14 amino acids. The trim removed 8 bases at V and 5 bases at J, leaving 7 bases unmatched. The CDR3 DNA follows: TGTGCCAGCGGATGGACAGGGGGCAAGGAGACCCAGTACTTC. It is translated as CASGWTGGKETQYF.

The chain has TRBV11-2 and TRBJ1-1; D ambiguous. Germline V gene data show CDR1 as SGHAT and CDR2 as FQNNGV. The CDR3 runs to 14 residues. Between the trimmed V and J ends, which lost 1 base and 4 bases, there was a span of 10 bases. The CDR3 loop reads CASSLVEAGTEAFF. Written as DNA, the CDR3 is TGTGCCAGCAGCTTAGTGGAGGCGGGCACTGAAGCTTTCTTT.

To note about this clonotype: A read error may be the cause here, since a much bigger clone is one base away. The chain links TRBV6-1 to TRBJ2-6, with D possibly matching TRBD1 (6 bases). CDR3 length equals 17 residues. The V gene lost 5 bases and the J gene lost 0 bases, with 14 bases spanning the gap. In germline, CDR1 is MNHNS, CDR2 SASEGT. DNA for the CDR3: TGTGCCAGCAGTTTTGGACAGCTACTCTCTGGGGCCAACGTCCTGACTTTC. This encodes CASSFGQLLSGANVLTF.